What follows are 11 T cell receptor beta chains derived from one specimen sequenced in a study of T cell responses to AZD1222 COVID-19 vaccine. Clones were read by immunoSEQ multiplex PCR, and TCRdb kept only the in-frame ones, dropping some. Of roughly 180,000 clones listed, about 86% are singletons. The material was peripheral blood, obtained on day 0 of AZD1222 vaccination. All receptors come from an adult in good health.

V usage is TRBV19 and J usage is TRBJ1-1; D is unclear. There are 13 residues in the CDR3. With 2 bases removed from V and 1 base from J, the gap between germline ends came to 5 bases. Germline CDR1 reads LNHDA; CDR2 reads SQIVND (reference sequence). CDR3 in amino acids: CASSINGNTEAFF. In DNA form, the CDR3 reads TGTGCCAGTAGTATAAATGGGAACACTGAAGCTTTCTTT.

V and J are TRBV7-9 and TRBJ2-7; D not resolved. V gave up 3 bases and J gave up 5 bases, with 8 bases separating them. The CDR3 is 12 amino acids. The germline gives CDR1 SEHNR, CDR2 FQNEAQ (reference sequence). The CDR3 reads CASSLMDNEQYF. The CDR3 nucleotides read TGTGCCAGCAGCTTGATGGATAACGAGCAGTACTTC.

The chain joins TRBV7-9 to TRBJ2-1; 7 positions agree with TRBD1. In germline, CDR1 is SEHNR, CDR2 FQNEAQ (reference sequence). The CDR3 length is 15 residues. Unmatched junction bases numbered 3, after V lost 4 bases and J lost 0 bases. The CDR3: CASSSQGTSYNEQFF. CDR3 nucleotides: TGTGCCAGCAGCTCACAGGGGACCTCCTACAATGAGCAGTTCTTC. The full variable domain, its missing parts supplied by reference TRBV7-9 and TRBJ2-1, is DTGVSQNPRHKITKRGQNVTFRCDPISEHNRLYWYRQTLGQGPEFLTYFQNEAQLEKSRLLSDRFSAERPKGSFSTLEIQRTEQGDSAMYLCASSSQGTSYNEQFFGPGTRLTVL.

The gene calls are TRBV13 and TRBJ2-1; 7 bases are shared with TRBD2. This CDR3 contains 14 residues. The ends lost 3 bases at V and 9 bases at J; junction bases unmatched: 8. The germline gives CDR1 PRHDT, CDR2 FYEKMQ (reference sequence). CDR3 nucleotide sequence: TGTGCCAGCAGCTTTCGGCTAGCGGCGGTTGAGCAGTTCTTC. It translates to CASSFRLAAVEQFF.

The chain recombines TRBV29-1 with TRBJ2-6; D unclear. The CDR3 has 13 residues. The V gene's germline CDR1 is SQVTM and CDR2 ANQGSEA. Trimming removed 3 bases from V and 2 bases from J, with 5 bases in between. The CDR3 here is CSVDGPGANVLTF. CDR3 bases: TGCAGCGTTGACGGCCCTGGGGCCAACGTCCTGACTTTC. The whole variable domain, remainder taken from reference TRBV29-1 and TRBJ2-6, is SAVISQKPSRDICQRGTSLTIQCQVDSQVTMMFWYRQQPGQSLTLIATANQGSEATYESGFVIDKFPISRPNLTFSTLTVSNMSPEDSSIYLCSVDGPGANVLTFGAGSRLTVL.

The J gene is TRBJ1-1, the V gene TRBV30; possibly TRBD1 for D (5 bases). Trimming left V 7 bases short and J 1 base short, with 22 bases between. The CDR3 extends over 16 amino acids. The germline CDR1 and CDR2 sequences are GTSNPN and SVGIG (reference sequence). The CDR3 DNA follows: TGTGCCTTCTCTCCGGGACTCACCTCGCGGAACACTGAAGCTTTCTTT. Residues: CAFSPGLTSRNTEAFF. The variable domain in full, completed from reference TRBV30 and TRBJ1-1, reads SQTIHQWPATLVQPVGSPLSLECTVEGTSNPNLYWYRQAAGRGLQLLFYSVGIGQISSEVPQNLSASRPQDRQFILSSKKLLLSDSGFYLCAFSPGLTSRNTEAFFGQGTRLTVV.

V and J are TRBV28 and TRBJ2-6, with 7 bases aligning to TRBD1. CDR1 MDHEN and CDR2 SYDVKM come from the germline V gene. The trim removed 6 bases at V and 0 bases at J, leaving 11 bases unmatched. The CDR3 is made up of 18 amino acids. Here the CDR3 DNA reads TGTGCCAGCAGCCGTCGACAGGGACCTAGCTCTGGGGCCAACGTCCTGACTTTC. Translating it yields CASSRRQGPSSGANVLTF.

V usage is TRBV7-9 and J usage is TRBJ2-6; D ambiguous. The CDR3 runs to 16 residues. V was trimmed by 5 bases and J by 0 bases, leaving 11 bases between them. Germline CDR1 SEHNR, CDR2 FQNEAQ (reference sequence). In nucleotides, the CDR3 is TGTGCCAGCAGCCCCCAGAGTCTCTCTGGGGCCAACGTCCTGACTTTC. Its translation: CASSPQSLSGANVLTF. Full variable domain (missing parts from reference TRBV7-9 and TRBJ2-6): DTGVSQNPRHKITKRGQNVTFRCDPISEHNRLYWYRQTLGQGPEFLTYFQNEAQLEKSRLLSDRFSAERPKGSFSTLEIQRTEQGDSAMYLCASSPQSLSGANVLTFGAGSRLTVL.

The rearrangement uses TRBV10-1 and TRBJ2-3; no reliable D call. Trimming cost V 3 bases and J 0 bases, with 4 bases left between them. The CDR3 covers 13 residues. CDR1 and CDR2 (germline): WNHNN, SYGVQD (reference sequence). The CDR3 sequence is CASSDSSTDTQYF. DNA of the CDR3: TGCGCCAGCAGTGACAGTAGCACAGATACGCAGTATTTT.

There are a few counts of this clone. V and J are TRBV11-2 and TRBJ1-2, with 7 bases that match TRBD1. Per the germline V gene, CDR1 is SGHAT and CDR2 is FQNNGV. CDR3 size: 14 residues. Germline trimming cut 4 bases from V and 3 bases from J; bases unmatched to any gene: 5. As DNA, the CDR3 is TGTGCCAGCAGCTCGGACAGGAATGACTATGGCTACACCTTC. This encodes CASSSDRNDYGYTF.

The rearrangement links TRBV19 to TRBJ2-1; 8 bases align to TRBD1. This CDR3 contains 14 residues. The germline CDR1 and CDR2 sequences are LNHDA and SQIVND (reference sequence). V lost 8 bases, J lost 8 bases, and 11 bases stayed unmatched. In DNA form, the CDR3 reads TGTGCCAGTCCTCTCCCAGGGGGCGAGGATGAGCAGTTCTTC. This gives the protein CASPLPGGEDEQFF.